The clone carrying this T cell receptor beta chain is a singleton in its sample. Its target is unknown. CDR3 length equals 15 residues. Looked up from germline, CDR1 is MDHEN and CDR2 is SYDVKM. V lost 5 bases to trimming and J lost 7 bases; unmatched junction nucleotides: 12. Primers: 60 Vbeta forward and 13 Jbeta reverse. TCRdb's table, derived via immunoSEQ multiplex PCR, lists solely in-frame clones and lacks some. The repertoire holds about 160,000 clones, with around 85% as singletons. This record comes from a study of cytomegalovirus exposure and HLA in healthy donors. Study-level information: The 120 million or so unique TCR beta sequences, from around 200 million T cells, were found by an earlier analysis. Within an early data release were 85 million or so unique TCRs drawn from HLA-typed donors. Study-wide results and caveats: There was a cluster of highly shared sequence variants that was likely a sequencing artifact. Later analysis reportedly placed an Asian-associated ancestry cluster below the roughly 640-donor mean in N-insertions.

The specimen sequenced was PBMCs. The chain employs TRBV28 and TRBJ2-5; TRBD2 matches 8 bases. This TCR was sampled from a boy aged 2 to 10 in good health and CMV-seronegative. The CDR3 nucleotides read TGTGCCAGCAGTCCTACTAGCGGCCCACCAGGGACCCAGTACTTC. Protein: CASSPTSGPPGTQYF.